The rows below give T cell receptor beta chains drawn from one sample of a study of patients and donors after allogeneic stem cell transplantation. From the RT-PCR reads, TCRdb called clonotypes with MiXCR, one entry per CDR3 protein. The sample records about 160,000 distinct CDR3 sequences, approximately 30% being singletons. What was sequenced was blood, either unsorted or a sorted T cell fraction (not recorded which). The origin of the receptors is a human donor who was either an allogeneic HSCT recipient or a stem cell or donor lymphocyte infusion donor (not recorded which). It is not recorded whose cells these are; they may come from a transplant donor. CDR3s include the opening cysteine and the closing phenylalanine or tryptophan. D genes are given only for firm matches. Clone size is not always given. Where it is, it says once, few, many or a class for expanded clones.

D: TRBD1; V: TRBV20-1; J: TRBJ2-1; size: .; CDR3: CSASPGQGYNEQFF; DNA: TGCAGTGCCTCACCGGGACAGGGTTACAATGAGCAGTTCTTC
D: .; V: TRBV5-1; J: TRBJ2-1; size: .; CDR3: CASHPTLGNEQFF; DNA: TGCGCCAGCCATCCCACTCTAGGGAATGAGCAGTTCTTC
D: .; V: TRBV6-2/TRBV6-3; J: TRBJ1-1; size: .; CDR3: CASSIMGRVFKNSAFF; DNA: TGTGCCAGCTCCATAATGGGAAGGGTATTCAAAAACTCAGCTTTCTTT
D: TRBD2; V: TRBV6-5; J: TRBJ2-1; size: .; CDR3: CASSASGSSYNEQFF; DNA: TGTGCCAGCAGTGCAAGCGGGAGCTCCTACAATGAGCAGTTCTTC
D: .; V: TRBV5-1; J: TRBJ2-2; size: many; CDR3: CASSLVGTGELFF; DNA: TGCGCCAGCAGCTTGGTGGGGACCGGGGAGCTGTTTTTT
D: .; V: TRBV7-8; J: TRBJ1-6; size: .; CDR3: CASSASGIRASFNSPLHF; DNA: TGTGCCAGCAGCGCTAGTGGAATCAGGGCTTCCTTTAATTCACCCCTCCACTTT
D: .; V: TRBV9; J: TRBJ1-4; size: few; CDR3: CASSLRGQANEKLFF; DNA: TGTGCCAGCAGCTTGCGGGGGCAGGCTAATGAAAAACTGTTTTTT
D: TRBD2; V: TRBV4-1; J: TRBJ2-1; size: .; CDR3: CASTGGGNEQFF; DNA: TGCGCCAGCACCGGGGGAGGGAATGAGCAGTTCTTC
D: .; V: TRBV7-2; J: TRBJ1-2; size: .; CDR3: CASSTRHRGYTF; DNA: TGTGCCAGCAGCACAAGACACAGAGGCTACACCTTC
D: .; V: TRBV6-6; J: TRBJ2-2; size: .; CDR3: CAISGTNTGELFF; DNA: TGTGCCATCTCGGGGACCAACACCGGGGAGCTGTTTTTT
D: TRBD1; V: TRBV24-1; J: TRBJ1-5; size: .; CDR3: CATSEGGLSNQPQHF; DNA: TGTGCCACCAGTGAAGGGGGCTTGAGCAATCAGCCCCAGCATTTT
D: .; V: TRBV6-5; J: TRBJ2-7; size: .; CDR3: CATGRTLYEQYF; DNA: TGTGCTACGGGGCGGACCCTCTACGAGCAGTACTTC
D: .; V: TRBV5-5; J: TRBJ1-4; size: many; CDR3: CASSSPDNEKLFF; DNA: TGTGCCAGCAGCTCTCCCGACAATGAAAAACTGTTTTTT
D: .; V: TRBV6-5; J: TRBJ2-2; size: many; CDR3: CASRSRDDPSGELFF; DNA: TGTGCCAGCAGATCCCGGGACGACCCCTCCGGGGAGCTGTTTTTT
D: TRBD2; V: TRBV4-2; J: TRBJ2-1; size: .; CDR3: CASSHLAGLGNEQFF; DNA: TGTGCCAGCAGCCATTTAGCGGGCCTTGGGAATGAGCAGTTCTTC
D: .; V: TRBV6-5; J: TRBJ1-5; size: .; CDR3: CASSRNSGSGGNQPQHF; DNA: TGTGCCAGCAGCCGCAATTCGGGCAGTGGAGGTAATCAGCCCCAGCATTTT